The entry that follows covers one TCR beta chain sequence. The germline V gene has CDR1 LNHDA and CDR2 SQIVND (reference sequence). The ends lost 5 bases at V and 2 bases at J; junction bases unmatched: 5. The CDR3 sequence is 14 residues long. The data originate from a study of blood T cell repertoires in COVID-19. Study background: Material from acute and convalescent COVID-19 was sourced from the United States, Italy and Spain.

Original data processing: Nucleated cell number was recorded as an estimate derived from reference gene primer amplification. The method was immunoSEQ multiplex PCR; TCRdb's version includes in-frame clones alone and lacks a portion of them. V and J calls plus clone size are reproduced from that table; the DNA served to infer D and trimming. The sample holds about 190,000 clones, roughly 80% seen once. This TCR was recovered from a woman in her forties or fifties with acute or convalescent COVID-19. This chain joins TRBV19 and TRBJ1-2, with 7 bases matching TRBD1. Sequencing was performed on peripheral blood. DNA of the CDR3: TGTGCCAGTAGTCCAGCGGACAGGAACTATGGCTACACCTTC. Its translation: CASSPADRNYGYTF.